This T cell receptor (beta chain) was identified during a study of shared T cell receptors in the human thymus. Measured with immunoSEQ multiplex PCR; TCRdb has only the in-frame clones, and not every one. The table shows approximately 730,000 clones, with 70% to 90% occurring only once. Looked up from germline, CDR1 is MNHNY and CDR2 is SVGAGI (reference sequence). The CDR3 loop spans 14 amino acids. V lost 7 bases, J lost 5 bases, and 8 bases stayed unmatched. These data were also filed under a second study, of human thymus T cells. That work contributes: Thymus was obtained from resections taken during corrective heart surgery.

The chain has TRBV6-6 and TRBJ2-1; 7 nucleotides line up with TRBD1. This TCR came from a girl under three years old with a congenital heart defect. The sequencing sample was made of thymocytes. CDR3 protein: CASIRPGQNNEQFF. DNA for the CDR3: TGTGCCAGCATCAGACCGGGACAGAACAATGAGCAGTTCTTC.